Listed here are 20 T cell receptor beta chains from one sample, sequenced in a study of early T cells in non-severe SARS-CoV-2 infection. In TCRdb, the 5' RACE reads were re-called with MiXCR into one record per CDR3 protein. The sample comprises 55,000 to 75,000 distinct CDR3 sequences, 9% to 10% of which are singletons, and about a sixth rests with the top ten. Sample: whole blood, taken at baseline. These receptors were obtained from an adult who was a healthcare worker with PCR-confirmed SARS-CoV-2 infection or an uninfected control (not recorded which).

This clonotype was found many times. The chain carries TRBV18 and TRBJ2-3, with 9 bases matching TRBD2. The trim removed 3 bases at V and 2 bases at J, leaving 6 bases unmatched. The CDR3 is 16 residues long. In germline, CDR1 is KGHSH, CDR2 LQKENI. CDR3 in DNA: TGTGCCAGCTCACCGAAGCTAGCGGGGTCCACAGATACGCAGTATTTT. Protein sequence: CASSPKLAGSTDTQYF.

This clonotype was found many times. The chain's CDR3 is CASSFTGGRAEAFF. In DNA, the CDR3 is TGTGCCAGCAGTTTCACAGGGGGCAGGGCTGAAGCTTTCTTT. This chain links TRBV12-3 or TRBV12-4 with TRBJ1-1, with TRBD1 identical over 9 bases. The CDR3 extends over 14 amino acids. V lost 3 bases, J lost 6 bases, and 5 bases stayed unmatched.

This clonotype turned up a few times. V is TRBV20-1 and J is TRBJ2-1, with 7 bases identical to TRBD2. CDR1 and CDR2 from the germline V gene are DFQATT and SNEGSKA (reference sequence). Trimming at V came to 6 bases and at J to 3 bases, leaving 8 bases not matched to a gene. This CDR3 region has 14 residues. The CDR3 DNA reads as TGCAGTGCAAAGGGAGGGAATCGCTACAATGAGCAGTTCTTC. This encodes CSAKGGNRYNEQFF.

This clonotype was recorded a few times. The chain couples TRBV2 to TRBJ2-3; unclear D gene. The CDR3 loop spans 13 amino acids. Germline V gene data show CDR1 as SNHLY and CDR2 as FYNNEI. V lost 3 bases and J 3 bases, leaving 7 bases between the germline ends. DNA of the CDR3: TGTGCCAGCAGTGATTGGGAAACAGATACGCAGTATTTT. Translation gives CASSDWETDTQYF.

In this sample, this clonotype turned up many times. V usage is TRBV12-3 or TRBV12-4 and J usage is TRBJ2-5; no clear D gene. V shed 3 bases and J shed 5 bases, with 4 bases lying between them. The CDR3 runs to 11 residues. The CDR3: CASSLHETQYF. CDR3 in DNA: TGTGCCAGCAGTTTGCACGAGACCCAGTACTTC.

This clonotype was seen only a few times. CDR3 sequence (DNA): TGTGCCAGCAGTTTAATCCACAACAATGAGCAGTTCTTC. It specifies CASSLIHNNEQFF. This chain uses TRBV28 with TRBJ2-1, with no clear D. CDR1 is MDHEN and CDR2 is SYDVKM in the germline V gene. The CDR3 has 13 amino acids. Between the trimmed V and J ends, which lost 2 bases and 5 bases, there was a span of 7 bases.

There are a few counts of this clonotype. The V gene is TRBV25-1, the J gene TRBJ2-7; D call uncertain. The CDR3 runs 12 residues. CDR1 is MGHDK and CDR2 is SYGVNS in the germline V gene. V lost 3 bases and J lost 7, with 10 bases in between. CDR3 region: CASSDGPREQYF. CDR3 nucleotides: TGTGCCAGCAGTGACGGTCCCCGGGAGCAGTACTTC.

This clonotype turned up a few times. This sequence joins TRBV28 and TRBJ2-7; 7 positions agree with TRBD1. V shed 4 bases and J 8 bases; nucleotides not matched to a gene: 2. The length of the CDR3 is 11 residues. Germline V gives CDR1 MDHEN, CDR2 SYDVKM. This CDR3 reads CASSSTGKQYF. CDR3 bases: TGTGCCAGCAGTTCGACAGGGAAGCAGTACTTC.

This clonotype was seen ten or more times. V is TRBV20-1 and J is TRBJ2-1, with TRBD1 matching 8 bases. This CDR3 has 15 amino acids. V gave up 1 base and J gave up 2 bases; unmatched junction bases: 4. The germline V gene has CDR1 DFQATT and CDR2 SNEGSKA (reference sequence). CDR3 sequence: CSARGRDRPYNEQFF. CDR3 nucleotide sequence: TGCAGTGCTAGAGGCCGGGACAGGCCCTACAATGAGCAGTTCTTC.

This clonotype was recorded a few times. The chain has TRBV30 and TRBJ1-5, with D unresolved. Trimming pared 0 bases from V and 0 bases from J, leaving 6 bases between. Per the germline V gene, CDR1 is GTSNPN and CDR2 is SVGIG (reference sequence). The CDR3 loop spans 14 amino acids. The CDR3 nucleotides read TGTGCCTGGAGTGTAAAAGCTAGCAATCAGCCCCAGCATTTT. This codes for CAWSVKASNQPQHF. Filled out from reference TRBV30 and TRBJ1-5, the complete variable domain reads SQTIHQWPATLVQPVGSPLSLECTVEGTSNPNLYWYRQAAGRGLQLLFYSVGIGQISSEVPQNLSASRPQDRQFILSSKKLLLSDSGFYLCAWSVKASNQPQHFGDGTRLSIL.

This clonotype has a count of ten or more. DNA for the CDR3: TGTGCCAGCAGCCCGCGACGAACGACACCCATGAGGGGCTACACCTTC. Translating it yields CASSPRRTTPMRGYTF. The rearrangement joins TRBV3-1 to TRBJ1-2; D remains ambiguous. The V end lost 4 bases, the J end lost 8 bases, and 23 bases lay between the germline ends. The CDR3 sequence is 16 residues long. Germline loops: CDR1 LGHDT, CDR2 YNNKEL (reference sequence).

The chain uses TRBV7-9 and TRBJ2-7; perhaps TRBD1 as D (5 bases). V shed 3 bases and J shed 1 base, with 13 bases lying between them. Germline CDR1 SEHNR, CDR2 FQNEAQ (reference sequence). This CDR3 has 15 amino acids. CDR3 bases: TGTGCCAGCAGCTTCACCCGCGACAGTTCCTACGAGCAGTACTTC. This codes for CASSFTRDSSYEQYF.

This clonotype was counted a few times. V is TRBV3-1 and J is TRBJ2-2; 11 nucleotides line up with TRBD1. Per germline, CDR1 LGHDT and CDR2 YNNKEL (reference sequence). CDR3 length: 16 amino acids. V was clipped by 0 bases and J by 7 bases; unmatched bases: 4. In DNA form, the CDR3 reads TGTGCCAGCAGCCAAGAAGGACAGGGGGCAGGCGGGGAGCTGTTTTTT. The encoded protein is CASSQEGQGAGGELFF.

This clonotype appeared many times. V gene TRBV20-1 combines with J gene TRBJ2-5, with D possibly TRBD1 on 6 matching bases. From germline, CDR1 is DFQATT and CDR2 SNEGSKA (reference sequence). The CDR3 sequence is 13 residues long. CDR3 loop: CSAARDNQETQYF. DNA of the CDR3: TGCAGCGCCGCCAGGGACAACCAAGAGACCCAGTACTTC.

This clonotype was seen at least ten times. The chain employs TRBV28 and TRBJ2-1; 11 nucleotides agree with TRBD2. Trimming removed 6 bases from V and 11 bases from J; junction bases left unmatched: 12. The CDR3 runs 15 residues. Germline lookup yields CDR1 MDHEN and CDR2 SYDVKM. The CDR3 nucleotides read TGTGCCAGCAGACTTGGGCTAGCGGGAGGACCAAAGCAGTTCTTC. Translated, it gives CASRLGLAGGPKQFF.

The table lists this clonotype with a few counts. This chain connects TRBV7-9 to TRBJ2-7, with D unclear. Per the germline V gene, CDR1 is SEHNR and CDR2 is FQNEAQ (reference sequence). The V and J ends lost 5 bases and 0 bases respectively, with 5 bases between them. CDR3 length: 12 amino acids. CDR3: CASSRNSYEQYF. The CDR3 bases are TGTGCCAGCAGCCGGAACTCCTACGAGCAGTACTTC.

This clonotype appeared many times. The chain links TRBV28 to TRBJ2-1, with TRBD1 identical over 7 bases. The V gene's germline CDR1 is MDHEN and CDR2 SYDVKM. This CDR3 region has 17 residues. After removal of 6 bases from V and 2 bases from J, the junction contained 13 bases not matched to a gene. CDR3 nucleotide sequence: TGTGCCAGCAGACCACCCCCTGGGACAGAGACCTACAATGAGCAGTTCTTC. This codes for CASRPPPGTETYNEQFF.

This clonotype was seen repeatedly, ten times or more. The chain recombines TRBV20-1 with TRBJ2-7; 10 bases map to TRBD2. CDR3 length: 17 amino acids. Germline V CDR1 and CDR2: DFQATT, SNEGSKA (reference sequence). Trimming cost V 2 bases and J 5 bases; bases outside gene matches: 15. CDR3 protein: CSARPPPASGRTHEQYF. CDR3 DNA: TGCAGTGCTAGACCGCCCCCGGCTAGCGGGAGAACACACGAGCAGTACTTC.

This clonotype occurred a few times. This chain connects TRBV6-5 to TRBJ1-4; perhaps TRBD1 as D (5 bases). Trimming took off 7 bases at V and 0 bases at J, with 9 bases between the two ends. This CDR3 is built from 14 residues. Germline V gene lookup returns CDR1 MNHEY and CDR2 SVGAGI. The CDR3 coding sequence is TGTGCCAGCAAGACCAGGGCAACTAATGAAAAACTGTTTTTT. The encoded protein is CASKTRATNEKLFF.

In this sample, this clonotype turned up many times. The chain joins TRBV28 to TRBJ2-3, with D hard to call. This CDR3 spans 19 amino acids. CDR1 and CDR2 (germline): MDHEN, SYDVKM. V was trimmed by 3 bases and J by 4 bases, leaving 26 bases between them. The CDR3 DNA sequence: TGTGCCAGCAGTTTGGCCCAGCCACTAACTCGAAGGCCCGCAGATACGCAGTATTTT. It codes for CASSLAQPLTRRPADTQYF.